Given below is one T cell receptor beta chain in context. This entry comes from a study of blood T cell repertoires in COVID-19. Turning to the study itself: Italy, Spain and the United States were the sources of the convalescent and acute COVID-19 samples. From T cells, B-cell-depleted T cells, or PBMCs came the material, which was cDNA or gDNA.

The CDR3 totals 16 residues. Germline-derived CDR1 and CDR2 are SGHRS and YFSETQ. V was cut by 0 bases and J by 7 bases, with 17 bases left in between. Sequencing was performed with immunoSEQ multiplex PCR; in TCRdb, only in-frame clones are kept and a portion is missing. The sample holds under 150,000 clones, 87% seen once. The V gene is TRBV5-1, the J gene TRBJ2-1, with TRBD1 as a possible D gene (6 bases). Sequenced material: peripheral blood. This sequence was found in a man between 50 and 59 years old with active COVID-19. CDR3 loop: CASSLAVGGGENEQFF. The CDR3 DNA is TGCGCCAGCAGCTTGGCAGTTGGGGGCGGTGAGAATGAGCAGTTCTTC.